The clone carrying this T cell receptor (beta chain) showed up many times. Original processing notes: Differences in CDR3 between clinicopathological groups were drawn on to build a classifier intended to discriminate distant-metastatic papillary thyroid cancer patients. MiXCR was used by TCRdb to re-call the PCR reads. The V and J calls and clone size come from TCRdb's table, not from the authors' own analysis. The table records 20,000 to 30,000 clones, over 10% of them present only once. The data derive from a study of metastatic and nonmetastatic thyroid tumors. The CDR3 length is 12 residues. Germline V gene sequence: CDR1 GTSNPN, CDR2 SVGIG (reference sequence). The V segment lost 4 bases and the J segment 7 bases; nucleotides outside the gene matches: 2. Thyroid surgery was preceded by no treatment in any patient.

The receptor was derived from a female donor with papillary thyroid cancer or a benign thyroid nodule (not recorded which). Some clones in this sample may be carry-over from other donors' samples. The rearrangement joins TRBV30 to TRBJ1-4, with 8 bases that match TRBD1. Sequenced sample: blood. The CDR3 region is CAWTGGGEKLFF. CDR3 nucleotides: TGTGCCTGGACAGGGGGCGGTGAAAAACTGTTTTTT.